This passage covers 2 T cell receptor beta chains from one sample sequenced in a study of shared clonotypes between healthy human individuals. CD45RO-negative cells were positively selected for CCR7, leaving out terminally differentiated effector memory CD45RA+ cells. Clones were read by immunoSEQ multiplex PCR, and TCRdb kept only the in-frame ones, dropping some. The sample lists 700,000 to 950,000 clones; about 97% were seen once. Input material: naive CD8+ T cells sorted from blood. Every receptor here comes from a man in his thirties or forties in good health.

The gene calls are TRBV5-4 and TRBJ1-2; 8 bases are shared with TRBD1. Germline CDR1 SGHNT, CDR2 YYREEE (reference sequence). The V and J ends lost 4 bases and 3 bases, in that order; junction bases with no gene match: 2. The CDR3 contains 13 residues. The CDR3 DNA is TGTGCCAGCAGCGAGGACAGGGACTATGGCTACACCTTC. Protein product: CASSEDRDYGYTF.

The chain combines TRBV11-2 with TRBJ2-2; 11 nucleotides match TRBD2. This CDR3 contains 14 residues. V gave up 5 bases and J gave up 8 bases; unmatched junction bases: 4. Germline CDR1 is SGHAT and CDR2 is FQNNGV. CDR3 nucleotide sequence: TGTGCCAGCAGCGCGTGGACTAGCGGGGGGGAGCTGTTTTTT. Protein product: CASSAWTSGGELFF.